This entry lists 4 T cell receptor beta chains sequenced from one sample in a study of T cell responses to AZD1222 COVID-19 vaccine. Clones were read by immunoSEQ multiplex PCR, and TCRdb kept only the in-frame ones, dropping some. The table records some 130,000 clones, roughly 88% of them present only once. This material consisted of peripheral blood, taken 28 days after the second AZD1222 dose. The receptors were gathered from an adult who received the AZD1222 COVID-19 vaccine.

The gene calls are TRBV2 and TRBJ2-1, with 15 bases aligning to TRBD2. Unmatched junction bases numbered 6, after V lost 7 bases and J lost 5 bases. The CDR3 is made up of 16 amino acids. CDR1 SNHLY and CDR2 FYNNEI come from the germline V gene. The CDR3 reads CASTGTSGRSHNEQFF. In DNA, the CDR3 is TGTGCCAGCACGGGGACTAGCGGGAGGTCACACAATGAGCAGTTCTTC.

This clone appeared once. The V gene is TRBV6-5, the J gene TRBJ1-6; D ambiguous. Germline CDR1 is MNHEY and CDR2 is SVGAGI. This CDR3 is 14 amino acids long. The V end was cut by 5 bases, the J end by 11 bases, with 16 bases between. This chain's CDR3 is CASSLRDMVTPLHF. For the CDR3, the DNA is TGTGCCAGCAGTCTTAGAGACATGGTGACACCCCTCCACTTT.

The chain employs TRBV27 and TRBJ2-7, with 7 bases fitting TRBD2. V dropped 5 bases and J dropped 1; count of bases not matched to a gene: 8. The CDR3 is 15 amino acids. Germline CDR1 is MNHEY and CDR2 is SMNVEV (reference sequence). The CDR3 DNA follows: TGTGCCAGCAGTCAGTTACCGGGACTATCCTACGAGCAGTACTTC. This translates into CASSQLPGLSYEQYF.

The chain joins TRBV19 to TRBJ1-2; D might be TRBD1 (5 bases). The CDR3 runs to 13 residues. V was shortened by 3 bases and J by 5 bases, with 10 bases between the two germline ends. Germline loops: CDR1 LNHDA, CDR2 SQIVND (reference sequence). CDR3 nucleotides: TGTGCCAGTAGTATTCAGCAGGGTTATGGCTACACCTTC. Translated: CASSIQQGYGYTF. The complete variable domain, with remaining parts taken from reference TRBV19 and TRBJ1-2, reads DGGITQSPKYLFRKEGQNVTLSCEQNLNHDAMYWYRQDPGQGLRLIYYSQIVNDFQKGDIAEGYSVSREKKESFPLTVTSAQKNPTAFYLCASSIQQGYGYTFGSGTRLTVV.